This T cell receptor (beta chain) was found in a study of beta chain features in type 1 diabetes. Regarding the study as a whole: Researchers report that Type 1 diabetes patients had moderately but significantly shorter TCRB CDR3s across all four CD4+ subsets.

Trimming took 6 bases from V and 4 from J, leaving 18 bases between them. The CDR3 has 16 residues. In germline, CDR1 is SGHAT, CDR2 FQNNGV. A CD45RO/CCR7/CD25/CD127/CD95/CD27 panel sorted naive, central memory, regulatory and stem cell-like memory CD4+ cells. All of the isolated RNA was reverse transcribed, so expressed TCRB transcripts were sequenced. Generated by immunoSEQ multiplex PCR, the TCRdb table keeps only in-frame clones and is missing some. The sample includes roughly 170,000 clones, about 13% seen only once; the top ten take less than 0.7%. Worth noting for this clone: Its antigen is unknown.

The V call is TRBV11-2, the J call TRBJ2-2, with TRBD1 as a possible D gene (7 bases). Material for sequencing was central memory CD4+ T cells from blood. The sequence was obtained from a woman aged 18-29 years in good health. Written as DNA, the CDR3 is TGTGCCAGCAGAGGACTACAACAGGGGACCACCGGGGAGCTGTTTTTT. It specifies CASRGLQQGTTGELFF.